Following are 27 T cell receptor beta chains from one sample sequenced in a study of cytomegalovirus exposure and HLA in healthy donors. Primers included in the PCR were 60 Vbeta and 13 Jbeta primers. Measured with immunoSEQ multiplex PCR; TCRdb has only the in-frame clones, and not every one. The sample has over 85,000 clones; about four fifths are singletons. Input material: PBMCs. The receptors were sampled from a woman aged 40-49 years in good health and CMV-seronegative.

V usage is TRBV7-7 and J usage is TRBJ2-3; TRBD2 agrees at 9 bases. The CDR3 is 16 amino acids. The J segment lost 1 base and the V segment lost 0 bases, leaving 2 bases of the junction unmatched. Germline CDR1 is SSHAT and CDR2 is FNYEAQ (reference sequence). The CDR3 DNA reads TGTGCCAGCAGCTTAGCCTTAGCGGGGGGCACAGATACGCAGTATTTT. This codes for CASSLALAGGTDTQYF.

The CDR3 sequence: CASSLSGGNEKLFF. In DNA, the CDR3 is TGTGCCAGCAGTTTATCTGGAGGGAACGAAAAACTGTTTTTT. The chain combines TRBV28 with TRBJ1-4, with D uncertain. CDR3 size: 14 residues. Germline CDR1 and CDR2: MDHEN and SYDVKM. V was trimmed by 1 base and J by 8 bases, leaving 11 bases between them.

V gene TRBV27 combines with J gene TRBJ2-7; TRBD2 agrees at 10 bases. Germline lookup yields CDR1 MNHEY and CDR2 SMNVEV (reference sequence). Germline trimming cut 2 bases from V and 4 bases from J; bases unmatched to any gene: 8. The length of the CDR3 is 16 residues. Here the CDR3 DNA reads TGTGCCAGCAGTTTAGTAGTAGCGGGGGGATCTTACGAGCAGTACTTC. Translating it yields CASSLVVAGGSYEQYF.

The chain is built from TRBV25-1 and TRBJ2-2; no definite D call. The length of the CDR3 is 14 residues. Deletions cut 4 bases from V and 4 bases from J, with 10 bases between. Looked up from germline, CDR1 is MGHDK and CDR2 is SYGVNS. The CDR3: CASSVIHPTGELFF. CDR3 in DNA: TGTGCCAGCAGTGTAATACATCCCACCGGGGAGCTGTTTTTT.

V and J are TRBV5-4 and TRBJ2-3; the match to TRBD1 covers 7 bases. Germline V gene lookup returns CDR1 SGHNT and CDR2 YYREEE (reference sequence). The V and J ends lost 1 base and 0 bases, in that order; junction bases with no gene match: 2. This CDR3 has 15 amino acids. The CDR3 loop reads CASSLPGQSTDTQYF. CDR3 coding DNA: TGTGCCAGCAGCTTGCCGGGACAGAGCACAGATACGCAGTATTTT.

V gene TRBV7-9 combines with J gene TRBJ1-3; 8 nucleotides agree with TRBD1. Trimming cost V 4 bases and J 0 bases; bases outside gene matches: 11. The germline V gene has CDR1 SEHNR and CDR2 FQNEAQ (reference sequence). This CDR3 contains 18 residues. For the CDR3, the DNA is TGTGCCAGCAGCTCTATCATCCAGGGGGCCTACTCTGGAAACACCATATATTTT. The encoded protein is CASSSIIQGAYSGNTIYF.

J is TRBJ1-5 and V is TRBV18; TRBD1 aligns across 8 bases. Looked up from germline, CDR1 is KGHSH and CDR2 is LQKENI. With V trimmed by 4 bases and J by 6 bases, 5 bases remained unmatched. CDR3 length: 14 residues. CDR3 in DNA: TGTGCCAGCTCACTCGGGACAGGCAGTCAGCCCCAGCATTTT. Its protein is CASSLGTGSQPQHF.

Worth noting for this clone: At one boundary the junction diverges from the germline segment, which might be a read error. The CDR3 loop is CAWSQGQLWGQPQNF. The CDR3 DNA is TGTGCCTGGAGCCAGGGACAGCTCTGGGGTCAGCCCCAGAATTTT. The chain uses TRBV30 and TRBJ1-5; TRBD1 aligns across 7 bases. The CDR3 has 15 residues. Germline CDR1 and CDR2: GTSNPN and SVGIG (reference sequence).

The chain uses TRBV10-3 and TRBJ1-1; 9 bases match TRBD1. The CDR3 spans 14 residues. The V segment lost 4 bases and the J segment 4 bases; nucleotides outside the gene matches: 4. The V gene's germline CDR1 is ENHRY and CDR2 SYGVKD. The CDR3 coding sequence is TGTGCCATCAGTGGCCGGGACAGGGTCACTGAAGCTTTCTTT. Residues: CAISGRDRVTEAFF.

The rearrangement joins TRBV7-2 to TRBJ2-7, with D tentatively TRBD1 (5 bases). This CDR3 is 13 amino acids long. Germline V lookup: CDR1 SGHTA, CDR2 FQGNSA. V dropped 7 bases and J dropped 3 bases, with 13 bases sitting between them. As DNA, the CDR3 is TGTGCCAGCACACTGGGGCCCATCTACGAGCAGTACTTC. Its translation: CASTLGPIYEQYF.

This rearrangement joins TRBV30 to TRBJ1-4; the match to TRBD1 covers 8 bases. The CDR3 is 15 residues long. CDR1 GTSNPN and CDR2 SVGIG come from the germline V gene (reference sequence). Trimming cost V 2 bases and J 7 bases; bases outside gene matches: 9. In DNA, the CDR3 is TGTGCCTGGAGTCGATCCGGACAGGGTATTGAAAAACTGTTTTTT. Translation: CAWSRSGQGIEKLFF.

V is TRBV11-2 and J is TRBJ1-6; TRBD1 aligns across 8 bases. CDR1 and CDR2 (germline): SGHAT, FQNNGV. This CDR3 has 14 residues. Unmatched junction bases numbered 7, after V lost 5 bases and J lost 10 bases. The CDR3 protein is CASSPGTGGSPLHF. DNA for the CDR3: TGTGCCAGCAGCCCTGGGACAGGAGGATCACCCCTCCACTTT.

This clone was counted once. The chain couples TRBV4-3 to TRBJ1-2; maybe TRBD1 (6 bases). This CDR3 is 17 amino acids long. Per the germline V gene, CDR1 is LGHNA and CDR2 is YSLEER. V dropped 0 bases and J dropped 3 bases, with 17 bases sitting between them. CDR3 coding DNA: TGCGCCAGCAGCCAAGATTTTTCGGTCGGACAGTACTATGGCTACACCTTC. This encodes CASSQDFSVGQYYGYTF.

This chain joins TRBV9 and TRBJ2-3; a weak D match, TRBD1 (6 bases). Germline lookup yields CDR1 SGDLS and CDR2 YYNGEE. The CDR3 length is 16 residues. V was pared by 4 bases and J by 2 bases, with 17 bases between. The CDR3 DNA sequence: TGTGCCAGCAGCCCTCAGGTAGGACAGAACACAGATACGCAGTATTTT. It translates to CASSPQVGQNTDTQYF.

This chain joins TRBV5-1 and TRBJ1-1; TRBD1 matches at 11 bases. Germline V gene lookup returns CDR1 SGHRS and CDR2 YFSETQ. This CDR3 has 15 amino acids. J was trimmed by 5 bases and V by 4 bases; bases with no gene match: 7. In nucleotides, the CDR3 is TGCGCCAGCAGCCTTGGGACAGGGGGAAAAACTGAAGCTTTCTTT. Translated, it gives CASSLGTGGKTEAFF. The complete variable domain, with remaining parts taken from reference TRBV5-1 and TRBJ1-1, reads KAGVTQTPRYLIKTRGQQVTLSCSPISGHRSVSWYQQTPGQGLQFLFEYFSETQRNKGNFPGRFSGRQFSNSRSEMNVSTLELGDSALYLCASSLGTGGKTEAFFGQGTRLTVV.

V is TRBV4-1 and J is TRBJ2-1; TRBD2 matches 10 bases. Germline V gene sequence: CDR1 MGHRA, CDR2 YSYEKL. V was pared by 4 bases and J by 8 bases, with 14 bases of the junction left unmatched. This CDR3 comprises 17 residues. The CDR3 DNA reads TGCGCCAGCAGCCGCTTGCCCCTAAGCGGGGGGGCCTATGAGCAGTTCTTC. Residues: CASSRLPLSGGAYEQFF.

The chain couples TRBV2 to TRBJ1-2, with TRBD1 matching 7 bases. The CDR3 consists of 15 residues. J lost 2 bases, V lost 4 bases, and 7 bases had no gene match. The germline V gene has CDR1 SNHLY and CDR2 FYNNEI. The CDR3: CASSGGTAGNYGYTF. The CDR3 DNA reads as TGTGCCAGCAGTGGGGGGACAGCCGGCAACTATGGCTACACCTTC.

The chain is built from TRBV5-6 and TRBJ2-7; D might be TRBD2 (5 bases). Germline V lookup: CDR1 SGHDT, CDR2 YYEEEE. CDR3 length: 13 residues. With 0 bases removed from V and 1 base from J, the gap between germline ends came to 5 bases. The CDR3 is CASSLAGSYEQYF. CDR3 nucleotide sequence: TGTGCCAGCAGCTTGGCGGGGTCCTACGAGCAGTACTTC.

CDR3 nucleotide sequence: TGCGCCAGCAGCATTGAAGACAGGTGGACGTACGAGCAGTACTTC. Translation: CASSIEDRWTYEQYF. This rearrangement joins TRBV5-1 to TRBJ2-7, with D possibly being TRBD1 (6 bases). Germline V CDR1 and CDR2: SGHRS, YFSETQ. The CDR3 loop spans 15 amino acids. V dropped 4 bases and J dropped 4 bases, with 18 bases sitting between them.

The chain couples TRBV5-1 to TRBJ1-2; no definite D call. Germline V lookup: CDR1 SGHRS, CDR2 YFSETQ. V was cut by 0 bases and J by 0 bases, with 9 bases left in between. The CDR3 contains 15 residues. CDR3 in DNA: TGCGCCAGCAGCTTGGTACAGAGCACTAACTATGGCTACACCTTC. Translated, it gives CASSLVQSTNYGYTF.

The V and J genes are TRBV19 and TRBJ2-1; 12 bases are a match to TRBD1. The CDR3 extends over 15 amino acids. With V trimmed by 5 bases and J by 9 bases, 8 bases remained unmatched. Germline CDR1 is LNHDA and CDR2 is SQIVND (reference sequence). This CDR3 reads CASSVEGQGASEQFF. The CDR3 DNA sequence: TGTGCCAGTAGTGTGGAGGGACAGGGGGCGAGTGAGCAGTTCTTC.

The chain employs TRBV7-2 and TRBJ2-5; maybe TRBD1 (6 bases). The CDR3 contains 13 residues. V lost 5 bases, J lost 0 bases, and 7 bases lay in between. Germline V gives CDR1 SGHTA, CDR2 FQGNSA. DNA of the CDR3: TGTGCCAGCAGCAGGGGGAACCAAGAGACCCAGTACTTC. Translation: CASSRGNQETQYF.

This chain joins TRBV5-4 and TRBJ1-1; D possibly corresponds to TRBD1 (5 bases). CDR3 length: 14 residues. V was trimmed by 0 bases and J by 4 bases, leaving 10 bases between them. The V gene's germline CDR1 is SGHNT and CDR2 YYREEE (reference sequence). The CDR3 reads CASSLDGGITEAFF. The CDR3 DNA sequence: TGTGCCAGCAGCTTGGATGGGGGGATCACTGAAGCTTTCTTT.

The J gene is TRBJ2-1, the V gene TRBV7-2, with D hard to call. Germline values: CDR1 SGHTA, CDR2 FQGNSA. V dropped 2 bases and J dropped 5 bases, with 13 bases sitting between them. This CDR3 has 15 residues. The CDR3 reads CASSLQSFVNNEQFF. The CDR3 DNA is TGTGCCAGCAGCTTACAGTCATTCGTTAACAATGAGCAGTTCTTC.

The J gene is TRBJ2-5, the V gene TRBV6-1; 7 bases fit TRBD1. Germline V gives CDR1 MNHNS, CDR2 SASEGT. CDR3 size: 14 residues. The junction had 8 bases not matched to a gene; V was cut back by 5 bases and J by 5 bases. The CDR3 nucleotides read TGTGCCAGCAGTACCGCAGGGGGTTGGGAGACCCAGTACTTC. This codes for CASSTAGGWETQYF.

The rearrangement joins TRBV9 to TRBJ2-7; TRBD1 agrees at 7 bases. The CDR3 is 13 residues long. The germline CDR1 and CDR2 sequences are SGDLS and YYNGEE. Unmatched junction bases numbered 2, after V lost 2 bases and J lost 3 bases. The CDR3 here is CASSVGQDYEQYF. DNA of the CDR3: TGTGCCAGCAGCGTCGGACAGGACTACGAGCAGTACTTC.

This chain connects TRBV27 to TRBJ2-3, with D perhaps matching TRBD1 (5 bases). The CDR3 has 15 residues. V lost 5 bases and J 1 base, leaving 13 bases between the germline ends. Germline V lookup: CDR1 MNHEY, CDR2 SMNVEV (reference sequence). CDR3 residues: CASSRGQIGTDTQYF. As DNA, the CDR3 is TGTGCCAGCAGTAGGGGCCAAATCGGCACAGATACGCAGTATTTT.